This T cell receptor (beta chain) was captured in a study of breast tumors, draining lymph nodes, adjacent tissues. The V gene's germline CDR1 is LGHDT and CDR2 YNNKEL (reference sequence). CDR3 length: 15 amino acids. V lost 0 bases and J lost 5, with 11 bases in between. This clonotype was detected a few times. Its antigen remains unidentified. General study results and limits: Tumors had less TCR diversity than lymph nodes, more than nontumor tissue. Data fit most tumor T cells coming from lymph node, expanding in tumor. Tumor and nontumor repertoires were significantly more similar in luminal-like than in basal-like breast cancer. Data only fit, rather than demonstrated, lymph node origin of most tumor T cells.

Axillary draining lymph nodes of breast cancer patients supplied the node samples. TCRdb reprocessed the multiplex PCR reads via MiXCR and lists one record per CDR3 protein. This table has about 100,000 distinct CDR3 sequences, approximately 22% appearing once. Sequencing input: axillary lymph node tissue. This receptor was obtained from a female donor with breast cancer. Some clones in this sample may be carry-over from other donors' samples. V usage is TRBV3-1 and J usage is TRBJ1-5, with D perhaps TRBD1 (6 bases). The CDR3 DNA reads TGTGCCAGCAGCCAAGACTGGGGGGCCCATCAGCCCCAGCATTTT. Translation: CASSQDWGAHQPQHF.